This TCR beta chain appears in the sequencing data of a study of blood T cell repertoires in COVID-19. On the study more broadly: From the United States, Italy and Spain came samples of acute and convalescent COVID-19. T cells, B-cell-depleted T cells, or PBMCs supplied cDNA or gDNA.

In the source study's methods: Reference gene primer amplification in the assay estimated nucleated cell counts. Method: immunoSEQ multiplex PCR; TCRdb's copy keeps in-frame clones and lacks some. V and J calls and clone size are as listed in that table; D and trimming were resolved from the DNA. The sample records 150,000 to 250,000 clones, roughly 94% being singletons. CDR1 and CDR2 (germline): LGHDT, YNNKEL (reference sequence). V dropped 5 bases and J dropped 2 bases, with 10 bases sitting between them. The CDR3 loop spans 15 amino acids. The TCR was taken from a man younger than 40 with COVID-19, enrolled during active disease. Material for sequencing was peripheral blood. This chain uses TRBV3-1 (or the pseudogene TRBV3-2) with TRBJ2-6; D perhaps matches TRBD1 (5 bases). The CDR3 region is CASSEGQPGANVLTF. The CDR3 DNA sequence: TGTGCCAGCAGCGAAGGACAACCTGGGGCCAACGTCCTGACTTTC.